This TCR beta chain was captured by sequencing in a study of cytomegalovirus exposure and HLA in healthy donors. Regarding this clone: The antigen is not known.

The PCR was carried out with 60 Vbeta primers and 13 Jbeta primers. Here immunoSEQ multiplex PCR was the method, and the copy in TCRdb shows in-frame clones only, minus some. Here the sample spans 65,000 to 100,000 clones, about 70% being singletons. The CDR3 is 17 amino acids. Germline lookup yields CDR1 KGHSH and CDR2 LQKENI. V lost 2 bases and J lost 8; bases outside the gene matches: 12. Study outcomes and limitations: Across donors, sequencing depth was assumed by presence/absence analyses to be roughly uniform. The authors excluded some V segments, including TRBV6-2 and TRBV6-3, as indistinguishable.

The chain is built from TRBV18 and TRBJ2-1, with TRBD2 identical over 10 bases. This receptor was taken from a man aged 40-49 years in good health and CMV-seronegative. Sequenced input: PBMCs. The CDR3 region is CASSPFRQLAGAHEQFF. The CDR3 region has the DNA TGTGCCAGCTCACCATTCCGGCAGCTAGCGGGGGCCCATGAGCAGTTCTTC.